This record concerns one TCR beta chain sequence. This entry is derived from a study of blood T cell repertoires in COVID-19. Study as a whole: Collection of acute and convalescent COVID-19 samples took place in the United States, Italy and Spain.

As processed by the authors: It was from reference gene primer amplification that nucleated cell counts were estimated. Method: immunoSEQ multiplex PCR; TCRdb's copy keeps in-frame clones and lacks some. For V, J and clone size, that table is used; D and trimming come from the DNA. The profile shows about 200,000 clones, almost 90% of them singletons. The germline V and J ends were trimmed by 4 bases and 1 base, with 13 bases remaining between them. This CDR3 contains 15 residues. CDR1 is MNHEY and CDR2 is SMNVEV in the germline V gene (reference sequence). This rearrangement joins TRBV27 to TRBJ1-1; D unresolved. This clonotype was sampled from a man aged 45-60 years with acute or convalescent COVID-19. Sequenced input: peripheral blood. CDR3 protein: CASSSPGTGNTEAFF. CDR3 sequence (DNA): TGTGCCAGCAGTTCACCGGGAACCGGGAACACTGAAGCTTTCTTT.